These 14 T cell receptor beta chains originate from one sample sequenced in a study of response to subunit inactivated influenza vaccine. From the RT-PCR reads, TCRdb called clonotypes with MiXCR, one entry per CDR3 protein. The data hold 400,000 to 550,000 distinct CDR3 sequences, with roughly 25% observed a single time. The source was CD4+ T cells sorted from PBMCs, collected roughly 5 days after vaccination. The receptors originated from a man aged 45-65 years who received an inactivated influenza vaccine.

J is TRBJ2-1 and V is TRBV5-1; D remains unclear. Trimming left V 3 bases short and J 4 bases short, with 8 bases between. This CDR3 contains 13 residues. Germline-derived CDR1 and CDR2 are SGHRS and YFSETQ. The CDR3 protein is CASSYPDYNEQFF. The CDR3 bases are TGCGCCAGCAGCTACCCGGATTACAATGAGCAGTTCTTC.

The CDR3 DNA reads TGCAGTGCTACTGGGGGACCACAATCCTACAATGAGCAGTTCTTC. It specifies CSATGGPQSYNEQFF. The chain uses TRBV20-1 and TRBJ2-1; either TRBD1 or TRBD2 may fit D (5 bases each). The CDR3 contains 15 residues. Per the germline V gene, CDR1 is DFQATT and CDR2 is SNEGSKA (reference sequence). The V gene lost 4 bases and the J gene lost 1 base, with 14 bases spanning the gap.

The rearrangement uses TRBV3-1 and TRBJ2-2; TRBD2 aligns across 9 bases. The J segment lost 0 bases and the V segment lost 3 bases, leaving 5 bases of the junction unmatched. Germline-derived CDR1 and CDR2 are LGHDT and YNNKEL (reference sequence). This CDR3 comprises 17 residues. CDR3 bases: TGTGCCAGCAGCCACCTACCTAGCGGGACGAACACCGGGGAGCTGTTTTTT. Amino acids: CASSHLPSGTNTGELFF.

This clonotype was seen a few times. The chain uses TRBV20-1 and TRBJ2-7; 9 positions agree with TRBD2. Germline V gene sequence: CDR1 DFQATT, CDR2 SNEGSKA (reference sequence). V lost 3 bases, J lost 13 bases, and 19 bases stayed unmatched. CDR3 length equals 15 residues. The CDR3 nucleotides read TGCAGTGCTAGTAAATCCGGGACTAGCAGGACTACCCGATACTTC. It yields the protein CSASKSGTSRTTRYF.

The chain recombines TRBV4-2 with TRBJ2-3; weak D call: TRBD2 (5 bases). From germline, CDR1 is LGHNA and CDR2 YNFKEQ. Trimming removed 2 bases from V and 0 bases from J, with 12 bases in between. The length of the CDR3 is 16 residues. Here the CDR3 DNA reads TGTGCCAGCAGCCAACGGCCCAGCGGAAGCACAGATACGCAGTATTTT. It encodes CASSQRPSGSTDTQYF.

This sequence joins TRBV6-2 or TRBV6-3 and TRBJ2-7; D ambiguous. This CDR3 region has 14 residues. V was pared by 6 bases and J by 0 bases, with 12 bases between. Germline-derived CDR1 and CDR2 are MNHEY and SVGEGT. The CDR3 spells CASRSRIVSYEQYF. CDR3 coding DNA: TGTGCCAGCAGATCAAGGATAGTCTCCTACGAGCAGTACTTC.

This clonotype was found a few times. The chain carries TRBV28 and TRBJ1-2; D unresolved. CDR3 length: 15 amino acids. Per germline, CDR1 MDHEN and CDR2 SYDVKM. The germline V and J ends were trimmed by 3 bases and 0 bases, with 11 bases remaining between them. The CDR3 region is CASSLGGSSNYGYTF. In nucleotides, the CDR3 is TGTGCCAGCAGTTTGGGTGGGAGTTCTAACTATGGCTACACCTTC.

This clonotype was detected only a few times. In nucleotides, the CDR3 is TGTGCCAGCAGTTACACGGAACTAGGCACCGGGGAGCTGTTTTTT. This sequence encodes CASSYTELGTGELFF. The genes are TRBV6-5 and TRBJ2-2; TRBD2 might be the D (5 bases). With 2 bases removed from V and 4 bases from J, the gap between germline ends came to 11 bases. Germline CDR1 MNHEY, CDR2 SVGAGI. The CDR3 covers 15 residues.

V usage is TRBV7-9 and J usage is TRBJ2-3; no clear D. Trimming took off 0 bases at V and 5 bases at J, with 9 bases between the two ends. This CDR3 is built from 14 residues. Germline assignment: CDR1 SEHNR and CDR2 FQNEAQ (reference sequence). CDR3 sequence reads: CASSLAGSVDTQYF. The CDR3 DNA reads TGTGCCAGCAGCTTAGCGGGGTCCGTAGATACGCAGTATTTT.

The table lists this clonotype with a few counts. The chain combines TRBV4-3 with TRBJ1-4; no clear D gene. CDR3 length equals 17 residues. The V and J ends lost 5 bases and 4 bases respectively, with 20 bases between them. Germline lookup yields CDR1 LGHNA and CDR2 YSLEER. CDR3 protein: CASSLDYKGLINEKLFF. DNA for the CDR3: TGCGCCAGCAGCTTGGACTACAAAGGACTGATTAATGAAAAACTGTTTTTT.

CDR3 protein: CAISSGENTEAFF. The CDR3 nucleotides read TGTGCCATCAGTTCTGGAGAGAACACTGAAGCTTTCTTT. The V and J genes are TRBV10-3 and TRBJ1-1; D unclear. Germline V lookup: CDR1 ENHRY, CDR2 SYGVKD. The CDR3 consists of 13 residues. Trimming removed 5 bases from V and 1 base from J, with 8 bases in between.

This chain joins TRBV5-5 and TRBJ1-4; D call uncertain. CDR3 length equals 14 residues. CDR1 is SGHKS and CDR2 is YYEKEE in the germline V gene (reference sequence). V gave up 0 bases and J gave up 7 bases, with 10 bases separating them. The CDR3 protein is CASSLAGLREKLFF. CDR3 DNA: TGTGCCAGCAGCTTGGCGGGTTTACGTGAAAAACTGTTTTTT. Supplemented by reference TRBV5-5 and TRBJ1-4, the full variable domain reads DAGVTQSPTHLIKTRGQQVTLRCSPISGHKSVSWYQQVLGQGPQFIFQYYEKEERGRGNFPDRFSARQFPNYSSELNVNALLLGDSALYLCASSLAGLREKLFFGSGTQLSVL.

This clonotype was seen just once. The chain links TRBV27 to TRBJ1-2; D perhaps matches TRBD1 (5 bases). V was clipped by 3 bases and J by 0 bases, with 11 bases between them. Germline lookup yields CDR1 MNHEY and CDR2 SMNVEV (reference sequence). The CDR3 totals 15 residues. The CDR3 loop reads CASSFKWGSNYGYTF. CDR3 coding DNA: TGTGCCAGCAGTTTCAAGTGGGGGTCTAACTATGGCTACACCTTC.

This clonotype was seen more than once but under ten times. The V and J genes are TRBV29-1 and TRBJ1-1; D may be TRBD1 (5 bases). The CDR3 has 11 amino acids. Per germline, CDR1 SQVTM and CDR2 ANQGSEA. CDR3 in amino acids: CMGQTNTEAFF. CDR3 DNA: TGCATGGGGCAGACGAACACTGAAGCTTTCTTT.